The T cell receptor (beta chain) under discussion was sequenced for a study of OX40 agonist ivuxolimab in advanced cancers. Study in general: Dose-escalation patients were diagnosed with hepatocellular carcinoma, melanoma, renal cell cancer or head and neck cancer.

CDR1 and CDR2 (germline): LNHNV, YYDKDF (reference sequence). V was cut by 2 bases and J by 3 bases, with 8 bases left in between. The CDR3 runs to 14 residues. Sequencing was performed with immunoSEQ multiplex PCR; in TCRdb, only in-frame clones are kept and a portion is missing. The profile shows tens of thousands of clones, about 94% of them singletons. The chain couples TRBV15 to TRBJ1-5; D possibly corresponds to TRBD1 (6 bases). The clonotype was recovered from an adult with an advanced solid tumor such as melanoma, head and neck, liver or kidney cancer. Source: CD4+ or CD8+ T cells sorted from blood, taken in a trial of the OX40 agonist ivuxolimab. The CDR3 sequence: CATSRYRDNQPQHF. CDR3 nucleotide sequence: TGTGCCACCAGCAGATACAGGGACAATCAGCCCCAGCATTTT.